This T cell receptor (beta chain) appears in the sequencing data of a study of molecular identifiers for immune sequencing clone quantification. Preparation of the bulk TCR libraries relied on previously described methods and listed TCR primers. TCRdb recomputed calls from the PCR reads with MiXCR, one row per CDR3 protein. The top ten hold roughly 0.77% of the sample, which has about 500,000 distinct CDR3 sequences, 25% seen once. The clonotype was recovered from a human donor in good health. Some libraries in this study had Jurkat cell RNA spiked in. The sequenced material came from naive CD8+ T cells from blood, with Jurkat cell RNA spiked in. The subset denotes: FACS-sorted CD8+CD4-CCR7+CD45RA+ naive T cells.

The CDR3 sequence is CAISESSGGPQETQYF. In DNA, the CDR3 is TGTGCCATCAGTGAGTCCAGCGGGGGCCCCCAAGAGACCCAGTACTTC. This chain uses TRBV10-3 with TRBJ2-5; TRBD2 matches 8 bases. The ends lost 0 bases at V and 1 base at J; junction bases unmatched: 4. Germline V gene data show CDR1 as ENHRY and CDR2 as SYGVKD. The CDR3 is 16 residues long.